These 32 T cell receptor beta chains share one sample of origin, sequenced in a study of control samples from healthy donors and cancer patients. Only in-frame clones appear in the TCRdb table, and some are missing; sequencing was by immunoSEQ multiplex PCR. The table has about 130,000 clones, 80% to 95% seen once. Sequenced input: blood. The receptor set was obtained from a man aged 35-49 years in good health.

The chain employs TRBV3-1 (or the pseudogene TRBV3-2) and TRBJ2-7; D unclear. The CDR3 length is 12 residues. Germline V gene lookup returns CDR1 LGHDT and CDR2 YNNKEL (reference sequence). Trimming stripped 1 base from V and 12 bases from J, with 13 bases between. The CDR3 loop is CASSQGPRAMYF. DNA for the CDR3: TGTGCCAGCAGCCAAGGCCCACGGGCGATGTACTTC.

The rearrangement links TRBV6-5 to TRBJ2-5; D is uncertain. This CDR3 has 14 amino acids. The germline V gene has CDR1 MNHEY and CDR2 SVGAGI. Trimming removed 0 bases from V and 5 bases from J, with 10 bases in between. DNA of the CDR3: TGTGCCAGCAGTTACTCGACGGGTTTGGAGACCCAGTACTTC. Protein sequence: CASSYSTGLETQYF.

This sequence joins TRBV9 and TRBJ1-2; D is possibly TRBD1 (6 bases). Trimming removed 2 bases from V and 7 bases from J, with 15 bases in between. This CDR3 spans 14 amino acids. The germline gives CDR1 SGDLS, CDR2 YYNGEE. CDR3 sequence: CASSVGQFVAGYTF. The DNA for the CDR3 is TGTGCCAGCAGCGTCGGACAGTTCGTCGCTGGCTACACCTTC.

This clone was counted once. V is TRBV5-1 and J is TRBJ1-4; D uncertain. CDR1 and CDR2 (germline): SGHRS, YFSETQ. The V end lost 4 bases, the J end lost 8 bases, and 15 bases lay between the germline ends. The CDR3 spans 14 residues. The CDR3 DNA reads as TGCGCCAGCAGCCTTGAGGGTGCGGGGGAAAAACTGTTTTTT. It codes for CASSLEGAGEKLFF.

V and J are TRBV10-3 and TRBJ2-1; 12 bases map to TRBD2. V lost 3 bases, J lost 5 bases, and 20 bases stayed unmatched. The CDR3 spans 21 residues. CDR1 is ENHRY, CDR2 SYGVKD, per germline. DNA of the CDR3: TGTGCCATCAGTGATTTTCCCCGTGACCCACTAGCGGGGGGCCTCCACAATGAGCAGTTCTTC. This gives the protein CAISDFPRDPLAGGLHNEQFF.

CDR3 nucleotide sequence: TGTGCCAGCAGCAAAGAGGAGGGTGGCTGGGGGGAAAAACTGTTTTTT. Amino acids: CASSKEEGGWGEKLFF. This chain uses TRBV21-1 with TRBJ1-4. TRBV21-1 is a recognized pseudogene. The CDR3 is 16 amino acids.

J is TRBJ1-3 and V is TRBV19, with TRBD1 identical over 7 bases. Germline lookup yields CDR1 LNHDA and CDR2 SQIVND (reference sequence). The J segment lost 0 bases and the V segment lost 6 bases, leaving 2 bases of the junction unmatched. The CDR3 is 14 amino acids. The DNA for the CDR3 is TGTGCCAGTAGGGGGACAGCCTCTGGAAACACCATATATTTT. Amino acid sequence: CASRGTASGNTIYF. The variable domain in full, completed from reference TRBV19 and TRBJ1-3, reads DGGITQSPKYLFRKEGQNVTLSCEQNLNHDAMYWYRQDPGQGLRLIYYSQIVNDFQKGDIAEGYSVSREKKESFPLTVTSAQKNPTAFYLCASRGTASGNTIYFGEGSWLTVV.

The chain recombines TRBV9 with TRBJ1-1; D not resolved. V was cut by 4 bases and J by 5 bases, with 12 bases left in between. The CDR3 contains 13 residues. Germline CDR1 and CDR2: SGDLS and YYNGEE. The CDR3 sequence is CASSLGAKTEAFF. The CDR3 nucleotides are TGTGCCAGCAGCCTAGGCGCAAAGACTGAAGCTTTCTTT.

V gene TRBV3-1 (or the pseudogene TRBV3-2) combines with J gene TRBJ2-7; D unresolved. CDR1 is LGHDT and CDR2 is YNNKEL in the germline V gene (reference sequence). The CDR3 has 13 residues. Trimming removed 0 bases from V and 3 bases from J, with 6 bases in between. The CDR3 DNA sequence: TGTGCCAGCAGCCAAGAAGGGTTCTACGAGCAGTACTTC. Translated, it gives CASSQEGFYEQYF.

The gene calls are TRBV5-1 and TRBJ1-2; D call uncertain. Germline CDR1 reads SGHRS; CDR2 reads YFSETQ. V was pared by 5 bases and J by 1 base, with 6 bases between. The CDR3 length is 12 residues. The CDR3 nucleotides are TGCGCCAGCAGAGAAGATAACTATGGCTACACCTTC. The encoded protein is CASREDNYGYTF.

In DNA, the CDR3 is TGTGCCAGCAGCTCGGACCTAGCGCCTCTCCAAGAGACCCAGTACTTC. Translating gives CASSSDLAPLQETQYF. The chain carries TRBV7-6 and TRBJ2-5; TRBD2 might be the D (6 bases). Germline V gives CDR1 SGHVS, CDR2 FNYEAQ. CDR3 length equals 16 residues. Trimming cost V 4 bases and J 1 base, with 16 bases left between them.

The rearrangement uses TRBV18 and TRBJ2-2; D unclear. The V gene's germline CDR1 is KGHSH and CDR2 LQKENI. The CDR3 is 12 residues long. Deletions cut 10 bases from V and 5 bases from J, with 11 bases between. The CDR3 coding sequence is TGTGCCACCAGACAAGGGACCGGGGAGCTGTTTTTT. Protein: CATRQGTGELFF.

As DNA, the CDR3 is TGTGCCACGGGGGAGGGGGTGGATGAGCAGTTCTTC. Its translation: CATGEGVDEQFF. The V and J genes are TRBV10-3 and TRBJ2-1, with TRBD2 as a possible D gene (7 bases). CDR3 length equals 12 residues. Germline CDR1 is ENHRY and CDR2 is SYGVKD. V was pared by 10 bases and J by 8 bases, with 15 bases between.

The rearrangement uses TRBV10-1 and TRBJ2-7; TRBD2 matches at 10 bases. Germline CDR1 and CDR2: WNHNN and SYGVQD (reference sequence). The CDR3 spans 15 residues. V lost 3 bases to trimming and J lost 7 bases; unmatched junction nucleotides: 9. The CDR3 region is CASSDGTSVLREQYF. Here the CDR3 DNA reads TGCGCCAGCAGTGATGGGACTAGCGTGCTTCGGGAGCAGTACTTC.

This clone was detected once. The chain joins TRBV6-5 to TRBJ1-4; D ambiguous. The CDR3 is 14 residues long. V was trimmed by 5 bases and J by 5 bases, leaving 12 bases between them. Germline CDR1 is MNHEY and CDR2 is SVGAGI. The CDR3, as DNA: TGTGCCAGCAGTCTTGAGGGAGGGAATGAAAAACTGTTTTTT. It yields the protein CASSLEGGNEKLFF.

This clone was seen only a few times. The chain couples TRBV5-6 to TRBJ2-5, with D tentatively TRBD1 (6 bases). Germline V gene sequence: CDR1 SGHDT, CDR2 YYEEEE. The CDR3 sequence is 14 residues long. V was cut by 2 bases and J by 4 bases, with 12 bases left in between. For the CDR3, the DNA is TGTGCCAGCAGCTTTCTCCTGACAGGAGAGACCCAGTACTTC. Residues: CASSFLLTGETQYF. Drawing the rest from reference TRBV5-6 and TRBJ2-5, the complete variable domain is DAGVTQSPTHLIKTRGQQVTLRCSPKSGHDTVSWYQQALGQGPQFIFQYYEEEERQRGNFPDRFSGHQFPNYSSELNVNALLLGDSALYLCASSFLLTGETQYFGPGTRLLVL.

DNA for the CDR3: TGCGCCAGCAGCTCGAAACAGGGAATTAGGACTGAAGCTTTCTTT. Protein: CASSSKQGIRTEAFF. The gene calls are TRBV5-1 and TRBJ1-1, with D perhaps matching TRBD1 (6 bases). Trimming stripped 3 bases from V and 5 bases from J, with 17 bases between. Germline CDR1 and CDR2: SGHRS and YFSETQ. The CDR3 spans 15 residues.

V gene TRBV5-1 combines with J gene TRBJ2-1, with TRBD2 matching 12 bases. V was clipped by 5 bases and J by 8 bases; unmatched bases: 5. Germline V gene sequence: CDR1 SGHRS, CDR2 YFSETQ. The CDR3 contains 14 residues. Here the CDR3 reads CASRDPSGGDEQFF. The CDR3 bases are TGCGCCAGCAGGGATCCTAGCGGGGGGGATGAGCAGTTCTTC.

This rearrangement joins TRBV2 to TRBJ1-2, with D possibly matching TRBD1 (5 bases). Germline V lookup: CDR1 SNHLY, CDR2 FYNNEI. This CDR3 has 14 residues. The V and J ends lost 1 base and 6 bases respectively, with 12 bases between them. The CDR3, as DNA: TGTGCCAGCAGTGAAGATTTCAGGGTTGATGGCTACACCTTC. It codes for CASSEDFRVDGYTF. The full variable domain, rest sourced from reference TRBV2 and TRBJ1-2, is EPEVTQTPSHQVTQMGQEVILRCVPISNHLYFYWYRQILGQKVEFLVSFYNNEISEKSEIFDDQFSVERPDGSNFTLKIRSTKLEDSAMYFCASSEDFRVDGYTFGSGTRLTVV.

J is TRBJ1-5 and V is TRBV2; no clear D. Germline assignment: CDR1 SNHLY and CDR2 FYNNEI. V was trimmed by 2 bases and J by 8 bases, leaving 13 bases between them. The CDR3 contains 14 residues. The CDR3 DNA follows: TGTGCCAGCAGTGAAAAATGGGAATCTGAGCCCCAGCATTTT. Its translation is CASSEKWESEPQHF. The whole variable domain, remainder taken from reference TRBV2 and TRBJ1-5, is EPEVTQTPSHQVTQMGQEVILRCVPISNHLYFYWYRQILGQKVEFLVSFYNNEISEKSEIFDDQFSVERPDGSNFTLKIRSTKLEDSAMYFCASSEKWESEPQHFGDGTRLSIL.

The table lists this clone with a count of one. This sequence joins TRBV6-5 and TRBJ2-7, with a tentative D call TRBD2 (5 bases). CDR1 is MNHEY, CDR2 SVGAGI, per germline. Between the trimmed V and J ends, which lost 2 bases and 3 bases, there was a span of 17 bases. CDR3 size: 16 residues. The CDR3 reads CASSYTRSAGDYEQYF. The CDR3 nucleotides read TGTGCCAGCAGTTACACCCGTTCGGCCGGGGACTACGAGCAGTACTTC.

This chain uses TRBV9 with TRBJ2-5; weak D call: TRBD2 (7 bases). From germline, CDR1 is SGDLS and CDR2 YYNGEE. This CDR3 comprises 14 residues. V lost 3 bases and J lost 2, with 11 bases in between. The CDR3 nucleotides are TGTGCCAGCAGCGCGGGGGGCAGTCAAGAGACCCAGTACTTC. Translating gives CASSAGGSQETQYF. Combining the CDR3 with reference TRBV9 and TRBJ2-5 gives the whole variable domain DSGVTQTPKHLITATGQRVTLRCSPRSGDLSVYWYQQSLDQGLQFLIQYYNGEERAKGNILERFSAQQFPDLHSELNLSSLELGDSALYFCASSAGGSQETQYFGPGTRLLVL.

V is TRBV27 and J is TRBJ1-5; 7 bases fit TRBD1. The CDR3 length is 16 residues. J lost 6 bases, V lost 6 bases, and 14 bases had no gene match. CDR1 is MNHEY and CDR2 is SMNVEV in the germline V gene (reference sequence). This chain's CDR3 is CASRHLTGAVGQPQHF. CDR3 nucleotide sequence: TGTGCCAGCAGACATCTCACAGGGGCGGTTGGTCAGCCCCAGCATTTT.

V is TRBV29-1 and J is TRBJ1-4; 9 bases are shared with TRBD1. The V and J ends lost 1 base and 4 bases, in that order; junction bases with no gene match: 1. From germline, CDR1 is SQVTM and CDR2 ANQGSEA. This CDR3 has 14 amino acids. The CDR3 DNA follows: TGCAGCGTTGAAGGGACAGGGGATAATGAAAAACTGTTTTTT. This sequence encodes CSVEGTGDNEKLFF.

This chain joins TRBV2 and TRBJ2-5, with a possible D match to TRBD1 (6 bases). Germline lookup yields CDR1 SNHLY and CDR2 FYNNEI. Trimming removed 10 bases at V and 2 bases at J, with 14 bases between. The CDR3 extends over 13 amino acids. The CDR3 sequence: CATGDTVQETQYF. The CDR3 DNA sequence: TGTGCCACAGGGGACACTGTACAAGAGACCCAGTACTTC.

V and J are TRBV5-1 and TRBJ2-5; D gene uncertain. The CDR3 extends over 15 amino acids. V was shortened by 4 bases and J by 1 base, with 14 bases between the two germline ends. CDR1 and CDR2 from the germline V gene are SGHRS and YFSETQ. This chain's CDR3 is CASSLNSGTQETQYF. The CDR3 nucleotides are TGCGCCAGCAGCCTCAATTCAGGTACCCAAGAGACCCAGTACTTC.

V is TRBV6-5 and J is TRBJ2-2; D possibly matches TRBD1 or TRBD2 (5 bases each). The germline gives CDR1 MNHEY, CDR2 SVGAGI. This CDR3 region has 15 residues. The ends were cut back, 10 bases at V and 8 bases at J, with 23 bases in the middle. For the CDR3, the DNA is TGTGCCACCGACCGGGACCCACTTTTGGCGGGGGAGCTGTTTTTT. This gives the protein CATDRDPLLAGELFF.

This chain joins TRBV6-5 and TRBJ2-7; TRBD1 agrees at 7 bases. The CDR3 is 12 residues long. Trimming took 7 bases from V and 4 from J; bases not matched to a gene: 4. Germline-derived CDR1 and CDR2 are MNHEY and SVGAGI. CDR3 sequence: CASTGTAYEQYF. CDR3 DNA: TGTGCCAGCACCGGGACAGCTTACGAGCAGTACTTC.

The chain is built from TRBV7-3 and TRBJ2-6; D unclear. Trimming cost V 2 bases and J 0 bases, with 5 bases left between them. Germline CDR1 reads SGHTA; CDR2 reads FQGTGA. This CDR3 comprises 15 residues. The chain's CDR3 is CASSLRSSGANVLTF. The DNA of the CDR3 is TGTGCCAGCAGCTTACGTAGCTCTGGGGCCAACGTCCTGACTTTC.

This clone occurred a few times. The chain uses TRBV5-1 and TRBJ2-2; no clear D gene. CDR1 and CDR2 from the germline V gene are SGHRS and YFSETQ. The CDR3 runs to 14 residues. Deletions cut 2 bases from V and 7 bases from J, with 12 bases between. The CDR3 is CASSFSSSGGELFF. Here the CDR3 DNA reads TGCGCCAGCAGCTTTAGCTCCTCTGGCGGGGAGCTGTTTTTT. Based on the CDR3 plus reference TRBV5-1 and TRBJ2-2, the full variable domain is KAGVTQTPRYLIKTRGQQVTLSCSPISGHRSVSWYQQTPGQGLQFLFEYFSETQRNKGNFPGRFSGRQFSNSRSEMNVSTLELGDSALYLCASSFSSSGGELFFGEGSRLTVL.

This sequence joins TRBV10-3 and TRBJ2-5; D gene ambiguous. The CDR3 contains 15 residues. From germline, CDR1 is ENHRY and CDR2 SYGVKD. The germline V and J ends were trimmed by 6 bases and 7 bases, with 21 bases remaining between them. This CDR3 is CAISSPQRQTRTQYF. CDR3 DNA: TGTGCCATCAGCAGCCCCCAGAGGCAAACCAGGACCCAGTACTTC.

The rearrangement joins TRBV10-3 to TRBJ1-6; D may be TRBD1 (5 bases). The CDR3 runs 15 residues. Germline V CDR1 and CDR2: ENHRY, SYGVKD. Trimming stripped 2 bases from V and 7 bases from J, with 12 bases between. CDR3 DNA sequence: TGTGCCATCAGTGAGACCGGGACGGCGAATTCACCCCTCCACTTT. Amino acid sequence: CAISETGTANSPLHF.